This T cell receptor beta chain emerged from a study of beta chain features in type 1 diabetes. Study-wide background: Researchers looked at approximately 100,000,000 sorted cells across all samples. Study observations and caveats: A moderate, significant TCRB CDR3 shortening appeared in type 1 diabetes across four CD4+ subsets.

The whole isolated RNA underwent reverse transcription, so sequencing captured expressed TCRB transcripts. Sequenced by immunoSEQ multiplex PCR; TCRdb stores in-frame clones only, minus some. The table records some 660,000 clones, over 12% of them present only once. Losses at the gene ends were 7 bases for V and 6 bases for J; bases not matched to a gene: 15. This CDR3 comprises 16 residues. CDR1 LNHDA and CDR2 SQIVND come from the germline V gene (reference sequence). Concerning this clone itself: Its cognate antigen is unknown.

The sequenced sample consisted of naive CD4+ T cells from blood. This clonotype was sampled from a man between 18 and 35 years old with type 1 diabetes. The chain uses TRBV19 and TRBJ1-1; 9 bases line up with TRBD1. The DNA of the CDR3 is TGTGCCAGTAATCCTACAGGGGGCAGGAAATGGGCTGAAGCTTTCTTT. It translates to CASNPTGGRKWAEAFF. Looking up the rest from reference TRBV19 and TRBJ1-1 gives the full variable domain: DGGITQSPKYLFRKEGQNVTLSCEQNLNHDAMYWYRQDPGQGLRLIYYSQIVNDFQKGDIAEGYSVSREKKESFPLTVTSAQKNPTAFYLCASNPTGGRKWAEAFFGQGTRLTVV.